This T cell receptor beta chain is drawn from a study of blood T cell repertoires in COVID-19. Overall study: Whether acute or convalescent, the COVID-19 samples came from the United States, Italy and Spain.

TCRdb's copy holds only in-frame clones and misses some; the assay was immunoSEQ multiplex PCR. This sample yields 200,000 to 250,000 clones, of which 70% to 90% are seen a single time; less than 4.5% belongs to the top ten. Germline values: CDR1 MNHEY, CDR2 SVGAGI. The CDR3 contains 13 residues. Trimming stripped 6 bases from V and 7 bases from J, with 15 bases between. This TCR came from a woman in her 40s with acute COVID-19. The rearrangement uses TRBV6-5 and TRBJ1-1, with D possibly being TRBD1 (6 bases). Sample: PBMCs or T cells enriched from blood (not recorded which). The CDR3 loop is CASRRGTFSEAFF. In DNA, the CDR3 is TGTGCCAGCAGAAGAGGGACATTCAGTGAAGCTTTCTTT.